The 14 T cell receptor beta chains reported below all come from one sample, sequenced in a study of cytomegalovirus exposure and HLA in healthy donors. 13 Jbeta primers and 60 Vbeta primers were used for the PCR. Clones were sequenced by immunoSEQ multiplex PCR, and TCRdb holds only the in-frame ones, with some missing. Altogether around 98,000 clones are present, around 70% being singletons, with the ten largest covering 1.2%. The sequenced material came from PBMCs. The receptor set was obtained from a female donor in good health and CMV-seronegative.

The sample holds a few counts of this clone. The genes are TRBV5-1 and TRBJ1-5; 10 nucleotides line up with TRBD1. The length of the CDR3 is 15 residues. The germline V gene has CDR1 SGHRS and CDR2 YFSETQ. Unmatched junction bases numbered 10, after V lost 8 bases and J lost 5 bases. The CDR3 DNA reads as TGCGCCAGTTATCCCAGACAGGGGGCATATCAGCCCCAGCATTTT. Its protein is CASYPRQGAYQPQHF. Complete variable domain (other parts from reference TRBV5-1 and TRBJ1-5): KAGVTQTPRYLIKTRGQQVTLSCSPISGHRSVSWYQQTPGQGLQFLFEYFSETQRNKGNFPGRFSGRQFSNSRSEMNVSTLELGDSALYLCASYPRQGAYQPQHFGDGTRLSIL.

The V call is TRBV30, the J call TRBJ1-2; no firm D call. Per germline, CDR1 GTSNPN and CDR2 SVGIG (reference sequence). Trimming stripped 3 bases from V and 8 bases from J, with 10 bases between. This CDR3 has 11 amino acids. The CDR3 loop is CAWSLPRGYTF. The CDR3 DNA reads as TGTGCCTGGAGCCTCCCGAGAGGCTACACCTTC.

This clone was observed a few times. The rearrangement links TRBV7-2 to TRBJ1-4, with D perhaps TRBD1 (5 bases). The CDR3 length is 15 residues. The V gene lost 2 bases and the J gene lost 4 bases, with 11 bases spanning the gap. CDR1 and CDR2 from the germline V gene are SGHTA and FQGNSA. The DNA for the CDR3 is TGTGCCAGCAGCTTATATCAGGGATTTAATGAAAAACTGTTTTTT. Amino acid sequence: CASSLYQGFNEKLFF.

V and J are TRBV4-1 and TRBJ1-1, with D hard to call. The germline CDR1 and CDR2 sequences are MGHRA and YSYEKL. The CDR3 has 15 residues. V was cut by 1 base and J by 0 bases, with 9 bases left in between. The CDR3 DNA sequence: TGCGCCAGCAGCCAAGCGCGAGAGTTGAACACTGAAGCTTTCTTT. This translates into CASSQARELNTEAFF.

J is TRBJ2-7 and V is TRBV2, with a tentative D call TRBD2 (6 bases). CDR1 is SNHLY, CDR2 FYNNEI, per germline. This CDR3 has 14 amino acids. V lost 7 bases and J lost 0, with 13 bases in between. In DNA form, the CDR3 reads TGTGCCAGCAAGGACTATTGGGGCTCCTACGAGCAGTACTTC. Translating it yields CASKDYWGSYEQYF.

The CDR3 spells CASSNPRGNTEAFF. In DNA form, the CDR3 reads TGTGCCAGTAGCAACCCACGGGGGAACACTGAAGCTTTCTTT. V and J are TRBV19 and TRBJ1-1; no firm D call. V lost 6 bases and J lost 1, with 12 bases in between. Germline assignment: CDR1 LNHDA and CDR2 SQIVND (reference sequence). The CDR3 consists of 14 residues.

J is TRBJ1-5 and V is TRBV6-5, with D maybe TRBD1 (5 bases). This CDR3 is 14 amino acids long. The V gene's germline CDR1 is MNHEY and CDR2 SVGAGI. The V end lost 5 bases, the J end lost 0 bases, and 8 bases lay between the germline ends. CDR3 sequence reads: CASSTDSSNQPQHF. CDR3 coding DNA: TGTGCCAGCAGTACTGACAGTAGCAATCAGCCCCAGCATTTT.

This chain uses TRBV10-3 with TRBJ2-7, with 8 bases lining up with TRBD1. This CDR3 is 14 amino acids long. V shed 4 bases, J shed 4 bases, and the junction held 6 bases outside the gene matches. CDR1 ENHRY and CDR2 SYGVKD come from the germline V gene. The CDR3 sequence is CAISGSGGTYEQYF. DNA of the CDR3: TGTGCCATCAGTGGGTCAGGGGGCACGTACGAGCAGTACTTC.

V is TRBV2 and J is TRBJ1-1; no definite D call. The V gene lost 6 bases and the J gene lost 4 bases, with 12 bases spanning the gap. Germline V lookup: CDR1 SNHLY, CDR2 FYNNEI. The CDR3 consists of 13 residues. The CDR3 region has the DNA TGTGCCAGCAGGCGGGAATCATCCACTGAAGCTTTCTTT. Translated, it gives CASRRESSTEAFF.

V is TRBV7-9 and J is TRBJ1-6; the D is unclear. The V gene lost 3 bases and the J gene lost 9 bases, with 9 bases spanning the gap. Germline V lookup: CDR1 SEHNR, CDR2 FQNEAQ (reference sequence). The CDR3 has 13 amino acids. This chain's CDR3 is CASSLTGSSPLHF. The CDR3 DNA sequence: TGTGCCAGCAGCTTGACGGGGAGTTCACCCCTCCACTTT.

This sequence joins TRBV19 and TRBJ1-4; 7 bases map to TRBD1. Germline CDR1 is LNHDA and CDR2 is SQIVND (reference sequence). J lost 7 bases, V lost 5 bases, and 10 bases had no gene match. This CDR3 is built from 15 residues. The CDR3 spells CASSPGQVGLEKLFF. The CDR3, as DNA: TGTGCCAGTAGTCCCGGACAGGTGGGCCTTGAAAAACTGTTTTTT.

V and J are TRBV7-2 and TRBJ1-5, with a possible D match to TRBD1 (5 bases). CDR1 SGHTA and CDR2 FQGNSA come from the germline V gene. Trimming cost V 1 base and J 6 bases, with 10 bases left between them. The CDR3 is made up of 14 amino acids. The CDR3 nucleotides are TGTGCCAGCAGCTTAGAGTCAGGGCCTCAGCCCCAGCATTTT. Its translation: CASSLESGPQPQHF.

The chain carries TRBV5-3 and TRBJ2-3, with 8 bases lining up with TRBD2. TRBV5-3 is treated as an ORF (open reading frame) with a function not yet certain. The CDR3 spans 15 residues. The J segment lost 8 bases and the V segment lost 3 bases, leaving 11 bases of the junction unmatched. CDR3 residues: CARSWPRGAQGTQYF. In DNA, the CDR3 is TGTGCCAGAAGCTGGCCGCGGGGGGCACAGGGTACGCAGTATTTT.

CDR3 amino acids: CAISEYPQGQGGEQYF. DNA for the CDR3: TGTGCCATCAGTGAGTACCCCCAGGGACAAGGTGGGGAGCAGTACTTC. This chain connects TRBV10-3 to TRBJ2-7; weak D call: TRBD1 (6 bases). CDR1 is ENHRY and CDR2 is SYGVKD in the germline V gene. The V gene lost 1 base and the J gene lost 7 bases, with 20 bases spanning the gap. The CDR3 covers 16 residues.